This T cell receptor (beta chain) was identified during a study of cytomegalovirus exposure and HLA in healthy donors. Study findings and constraints: Cytomegalovirus status was reportedly diagnosed by the classifier with high sensitivity and specificity. Productive rates of about 87% or about 30% were seen for most TCR beta V segments in an earlier analysis.

Primers included in the PCR were 60 Vbeta and 13 Jbeta primers. Data came from immunoSEQ multiplex PCR; TCRdb stores just in-frame clones and leaves some out. The sample carries tens of thousands of clones, roughly 70% recorded once. This CDR3 comprises 15 residues. Trimming removed 1 base at V and 1 base at J, with 10 bases between. The V gene's germline CDR1 is MGHDK and CDR2 SYGVNS. As to this clone: Its antigen is still unknown.

The TCR originated in a man younger than 40 in good health and CMV-seronegative. This chain uses TRBV25-1 with TRBJ1-1; D gene uncertain. The source material was PBMCs. The CDR3 region is CASSESTVKNTEAFF. CDR3 in DNA: TGTGCCAGCAGTGAATCAACGGTAAAGAACACTGAAGCTTTCTTT.